Listed below are T cell receptor beta chains from one sample, sequenced in a study of blood T cell repertoires in COVID-19. Sequencing was performed with immunoSEQ multiplex PCR; in TCRdb, only in-frame clones are kept and a portion is missing. The sample contains about 330,000 clones, 92% of which appear only once. Material: PBMCs or T cells enriched from blood (not recorded which). All receptors come from a woman aged 30 to 39 who had recovered from COVID-19. Each CDR3 is given with its conserved first and last residue. Fields, in order: V gene, CDR3 length, clone size, D gene, J gene, CDR3 protein, CDR3 DNA. D genes are given only for firm matches. For some rows the clone size is stated as once, few or many, or as a class when expanded; others skip it.

v_gene: TRBV7-8
len: 15
abundance: .
d_gene: .
j_gene: TRBJ1-6
CDR3aa: CASSLGRVNNSPLHF
CDR3nt: TGTGCCAGCAGCTTAGGCAGGGTTAATAATTCACCCCTCCACTTT

v_gene: TRBV6-2/TRBV6-3
len: 15
abundance: .
d_gene: .
j_gene: TRBJ2-1
CDR3aa: CASSQISVPNNEQFF
CDR3nt: TGTGCCAGCAGCCAGATCAGCGTCCCTAACAATGAGCAGTTCTTC

v_gene: TRBV5-5
len: 12
abundance: .
d_gene: .
j_gene: TRBJ1-2
CDR3aa: CASSAAPSGYTF
CDR3nt: TGTGCCAGCAGCGCGGCCCCATCCGGCTACACCTTC

v_gene: TRBV19
len: 18
abundance: .
d_gene: TRBD2
j_gene: TRBJ2-1
CDR3aa: CASSRGLAGGSSYNEQFF
CDR3nt: TGTGCCAGTAGTCGAGGACTAGCGGGGGGGAGCTCCTACAATGAGCAGTTCTTC

v_gene: TRBV30
len: 12
abundance: .
d_gene: .
j_gene: TRBJ1-2
CDR3aa: CAWSVGTPGYTF
CDR3nt: TGTGCCTGGAGTGTAGGGACACCTGGCTACACCTTC

v_gene: TRBV19
len: 15
abundance: .
d_gene: .
j_gene: TRBJ1-1
CDR3aa: CASSRRGGPNTEAFF
CDR3nt: TGTGCCAGTAGTAGACGCGGGGGCCCGAACACTGAAGCTTTCTTT

v_gene: TRBV7-2
len: 15
abundance: .
d_gene: TRBD2
j_gene: TRBJ2-7
CDR3aa: CASSRTSGSGYEQYF
CDR3nt: TGTGCCAGCAGTCGTACTAGCGGGAGCGGTTACGAGCAGTACTTC

v_gene: TRBV6-5
len: 13
abundance: .
d_gene: .
j_gene: TRBJ1-1
CDR3aa: CASSWTPNTEAFF
CDR3nt: TGTGCCAGCAGCTGGACACCGAACACTGAAGCTTTCTTT

v_gene: TRBV4-1
len: 15
abundance: .
d_gene: .
j_gene: TRBJ2-1
CDR3aa: CASSRPLGAANEQFF
CDR3nt: TGCGCCAGCAGCCGGCCCTTGGGGGCGGCGAATGAGCAGTTCTTC

v_gene: TRBV28
len: 14
abundance: few
d_gene: TRBD2
j_gene: TRBJ2-7
CDR3aa: CASRPGGSVGEQYF
CDR3nt: TGTGCCAGCCGCCCCGGGGGGTCGGTGGGCGAGCAGTACTTC

v_gene: TRBV9
len: 15
abundance: .
d_gene: TRBD1
j_gene: TRBJ2-7
CDR3aa: CASSVGSGGPYEQYF
CDR3nt: TGTGCCAGCAGCGTAGGTTCAGGGGGCCCCTACGAGCAGTACTTC

v_gene: TRBV4-1
len: 16
abundance: .
d_gene: .
j_gene: TRBJ1-2
CDR3aa: CASSQIHSADSYGYTF
CDR3nt: TGCGCCAGCAGCCAAATACATTCTGCGGACAGCTATGGCTACACCTTC

v_gene: TRBV5-1
len: 13
abundance: .
d_gene: TRBD1
j_gene: TRBJ1-2
CDR3aa: CASSLEQGYGYTF
CDR3nt: TGCGCCAGCAGCTTGGAACAGGGGTATGGCTACACCTTC

v_gene: TRBV12-3/TRBV12-4
len: 13
abundance: .
d_gene: .
j_gene: TRBJ1-5
CDR3aa: CASSLGRDQPQHF
CDR3nt: TGTGCCAGCAGTTTAGGGAGAGATCAGCCCCAGCATTTT

v_gene: TRBV9
len: 16
abundance: .
d_gene: .
j_gene: TRBJ2-1
CDR3aa: CASSAQVVPHNGEQFF
CDR3nt: TGTGCCAGCAGCGCCCAGGTCGTCCCCCATAATGGGGAGCAGTTCTTC

v_gene: TRBV29-1
len: 11
abundance: .
d_gene: .
j_gene: TRBJ2-3
CDR3aa: CSGQRRDTQYF
CDR3nt: TGCAGCGGCCAAAGGCGGGATACGCAGTATTTT

v_gene: TRBV7-9
len: 15
abundance: once
d_gene: TRBD2
j_gene: TRBJ2-1
CDR3aa: CASSLELAGGNEQFF
CDR3nt: TGTGCCAGCAGCTTAGAACTAGCGGGAGGCAATGAGCAGTTCTTC

v_gene: TRBV7-3
len: 13
abundance: .
d_gene: TRBD1
j_gene: TRBJ2-1
CDR3aa: CASSRDRWGEQFF
CDR3nt: TGTGCCAGCAGTCGGGACAGGTGGGGTGAGCAGTTCTTC

v_gene: TRBV11-3
len: 16
abundance: .
d_gene: .
j_gene: TRBJ1-1
CDR3aa: CASSHGPGHLNTEAFF
CDR3nt: TGTGCCAGCAGCCACGGGCCAGGGCACCTGAACACTGAAGCTTTCTTT

v_gene: TRBV18
len: 13
abundance: .
d_gene: TRBD1
j_gene: TRBJ1-1
CDR3aa: CASSGTGETEAFF
CDR3nt: TGTGCCAGCTCAGGTACAGGGGAGACTGAAGCTTTCTTT

v_gene: TRBV20-1
len: 11
abundance: .
d_gene: TRBD1
j_gene: TRBJ1-1
CDR3aa: CSASRGPEAFF
CDR3nt: TGCAGTGCTAGCAGGGGGCCCGAAGCTTTCTTT

v_gene: TRBV6-2/TRBV6-3
len: 15
abundance: .
d_gene: .
j_gene: TRBJ1-3
CDR3aa: CASSPQVRAGNTIYF
CDR3nt: TGTGCCAGCAGTCCGCAGGTTCGTGCTGGAAACACCATATATTTT

v_gene: TRBV6-6
len: 13
abundance: .
d_gene: .
j_gene: TRBJ2-1
CDR3aa: CASTTSGVNEQFF
CDR3nt: TGTGCCAGCACTACCTCGGGGGTAAATGAGCAGTTCTTC

v_gene: TRBV18
len: 16
abundance: .
d_gene: .
j_gene: TRBJ1-1
CDR3aa: CASSRNTGTRYTEAFF
CDR3nt: TGTGCCAGCTCACGAAACACCGGGACACGGTACACTGAAGCTTTCTTT

v_gene: TRBV7-2
len: 14
abundance: .
d_gene: .
j_gene: TRBJ2-3
CDR3aa: CASLPGLLTDTQYF
CDR3nt: TGTGCCAGCCTCCCAGGCCTACTCACAGATACGCAGTATTTT

v_gene: TRBV5-4
len: 14
abundance: .
d_gene: .
j_gene: TRBJ1-2
CDR3aa: CASSQSEGRYGYTF
CDR3nt: TGTGCCAGCAGCCAGTCCGAGGGCCGGTATGGCTACACCTTC

v_gene: TRBV24-1
len: 16
abundance: once
d_gene: TRBD1
j_gene: TRBJ1-5
CDR3aa: CATSDSGTGAYQPQHF
CDR3nt: TGTGCCACCAGTGATTCCGGGACAGGGGCTTACCAGCCCCAGCATTTT

v_gene: TRBV7-8
len: 14
abundance: .
d_gene: .
j_gene: TRBJ2-3
CDR3aa: CASSPSSGSDTQYF
CDR3nt: TGTGCCAGCAGCCCGTCGAGCGGTTCAGATACGCAGTATTTT

v_gene: TRBV7-3
len: 17
abundance: .
d_gene: TRBD1
j_gene: TRBJ2-1
CDR3aa: CASSLRWTGLSGNEQFF
CDR3nt: TGTGCCAGCAGCTTAAGATGGACAGGTCTTTCTGGCAATGAGCAGTTCTTC

v_gene: TRBV6-5
len: 15
abundance: once
d_gene: .
j_gene: TRBJ1-5
CDR3aa: CASSYSRGMNQPQHF
CDR3nt: TGTGCCAGCAGTTACTCCCGGGGGATGAATCAGCCCCAGCATTTT

v_gene: TRBV7-2
len: 13
abundance: .
d_gene: .
j_gene: TRBJ2-2
CDR3aa: CASATGSPGELFF
CDR3nt: TGTGCCAGCGCAACAGGCTCCCCCGGGGAGCTGTTTTTT

v_gene: TRBV5-6
len: 16
abundance: few
d_gene: .
j_gene: TRBJ1-1
CDR3aa: CASSHGGALYNTEAFF
CDR3nt: TGTGCCAGCAGCCACGGGGGGGCTCTGTATAACACTGAAGCTTTCTTT

v_gene: TRBV5-1
len: 15
abundance: .
d_gene: TRBD1
j_gene: TRBJ2-7
CDR3aa: CASSFLGQGAYEQYF
CDR3nt: TGCGCCAGCAGCTTTTTGGGACAGGGGGCCTACGAGCAGTACTTC

v_gene: TRBV28
len: 15
abundance: .
d_gene: TRBD1
j_gene: TRBJ2-7
CDR3aa: CASTRPGTESYEQYF
CDR3nt: TGTGCCAGCACTCGGCCCGGGACAGAATCCTACGAGCAGTACTTC

v_gene: TRBV27
len: 13
abundance: .
d_gene: TRBD1
j_gene: TRBJ2-7
CDR3aa: CASRYRGRYEQYF
CDR3nt: TGTGCCAGCAGATACAGGGGCAGGTACGAGCAGTACTTC

v_gene: TRBV7-3
len: 15
abundance: .
d_gene: TRBD2
j_gene: TRBJ2-5
CDR3aa: CASSPLAGEQETQYF
CDR3nt: TGTGCCAGCAGCCCATTAGCGGGCGAACAAGAGACCCAGTACTTC

v_gene: TRBV28
len: 15
abundance: once
d_gene: TRBD2
j_gene: TRBJ2-5
CDR3aa: CASRAYGGAQETQYF
CDR3nt: TGTGCCAGCAGGGCTTACGGGGGGGCTCAAGAGACCCAGTACTTC

v_gene: TRBV24-1
len: 11
abundance: .
d_gene: TRBD2
j_gene: TRBJ2-1
CDR3aa: CATASGNEQFF
CDR3nt: TGTGCCACCGCTAGCGGGAATGAGCAGTTCTTC

v_gene: TRBV11-2
len: 13
abundance: .
d_gene: .
j_gene: TRBJ1-2
CDR3aa: CASSPGGNYGYTF
CDR3nt: TGTGCCAGCAGCCCGGGGGGCAACTATGGCTACACCTTC

v_gene: TRBV30
len: 15
abundance: .
d_gene: .
j_gene: TRBJ2-2
CDR3aa: CAWSVRGSVTGELFF
CDR3nt: TGTGCCTGGAGTGTAAGGGGGAGTGTCACCGGGGAGCTGTTTTTT

v_gene: TRBV29-1
len: 14
abundance: .
d_gene: .
j_gene: TRBJ1-2
CDR3aa: CSVEQGQVNYGYTF
CDR3nt: TGCAGCGTCGAACAGGGTCAGGTTAACTATGGCTACACCTTC

v_gene: TRBV2
len: 14
abundance: .
d_gene: TRBD1
j_gene: TRBJ1-1
CDR3aa: CASRTIKGATEAFF
CDR3nt: TGTGCCAGCAGGACAATAAAGGGGGCCACTGAAGCTTTCTTT

v_gene: TRBV11-2
len: 13
abundance: .
d_gene: TRBD2
j_gene: TRBJ2-4
CDR3aa: CASSTGLENIQYF
CDR3nt: TGTGCCAGCAGCACGGGACTAGAGAACATTCAGTACTTC

v_gene: TRBV4-3
len: 15
abundance: .
d_gene: TRBD1
j_gene: TRBJ1-2
CDR3aa: CASSQDLGQNYGYTF
CDR3nt: TGCGCCAGCAGCCAAGATTTGGGACAGAACTATGGCTACACCTTC

v_gene: TRBV21-1
len: 17
abundance: .
d_gene: .
j_gene: TRBJ2-5
CDR3aa: CASSLVIAERLQETQYF
CDR3nt: TGTGCCAGCAGCCTTGTGATAGCGGAAAGACTACAAGAGACCCAGTACTTC

v_gene: TRBV28
len: 19
abundance: .
d_gene: .
j_gene: TRBJ2-1
CDR3aa: CASSSSLASRGESYNEQFF
CDR3nt: TGTGCCAGCAGTTCCTCTCTAGCGTCTAGGGGCGAATCCTACAATGAGCAGTTCTTC

v_gene: TRBV7-9
len: 16
abundance: .
d_gene: .
j_gene: TRBJ2-5
CDR3aa: CASSLEGSLRRETQYF
CDR3nt: TGTGCCAGCAGCTTAGAAGGGAGTTTACGTAGAGAGACCCAGTACTTC

v_gene: TRBV28
len: 16
abundance: .
d_gene: TRBD2
j_gene: TRBJ2-1
CDR3aa: CASSPRTSGRASEQFF
CDR3nt: TGTGCCAGCAGTCCCCGGACTAGCGGGAGGGCCAGTGAGCAGTTCTTC

v_gene: TRBV18
len: 15
abundance: .
d_gene: .
j_gene: TRBJ2-5
CDR3aa: CASSPPDAGGETQYF
CDR3nt: TGTGCCAGCTCACCACCGGATGCCGGAGGGGAGACCCAGTACTTC

v_gene: TRBV7-7
len: 15
abundance: .
d_gene: .
j_gene: TRBJ1-2
CDR3aa: CASSGAGSWGYGYTF
CDR3nt: TGTGCTAGCAGCGGAGCAGGGTCTTGGGGTTATGGCTACACCTTC

v_gene: TRBV21-1
len: 15
abundance: .
d_gene: .
j_gene: TRBJ1-2
CDR3aa: CASSTRTGLFFCYTF
CDR3nt: TGTGCCAGCAGCACCCGGACAGGTCTTTTCTTCTGCTACACCTTC

v_gene: TRBV5-1
len: 14
abundance: .
d_gene: .
j_gene: TRBJ1-2
CDR3aa: CASSLGQANYGYTF
CDR3nt: TGCGCCAGCAGCTTGGGTCAGGCGAATTATGGCTACACCTTC

v_gene: TRBV4-3
len: 14
abundance: .
d_gene: .
j_gene: TRBJ1-1
CDR3aa: CASSQDSQNTEAFF
CDR3nt: TGCGCCAGCAGCCAAGATAGTCAGAACACTGAAGCTTTCTTT

v_gene: TRBV28
len: 15
abundance: .
d_gene: .
j_gene: TRBJ1-3
CDR3aa: CASSPIPGSGNTIYF
CDR3nt: TGTGCCAGCAGCCCAATCCCAGGCTCTGGAAACACCATATATTTT